This TCR beta chain was captured in a study of blood T cell repertoires in COVID-19. The wider study: The cDNA or gDNA used as material had been derived from T cells, B-cell-depleted T cells, or PBMCs.

Germline values: CDR1 SGHNT, CDR2 YENEEA. The CDR3 covers 13 residues. V lost 5 bases and J 3 bases, leaving 9 bases between the germline ends. Study processing details: Using reference gene primer amplification, nucleated cell counts were estimated. The protocol was immunoSEQ multiplex PCR, while the TCRdb copy is restricted to in-frame clones and leaves out a portion. V, J and clone size are taken as reported in that table, and D and trimming were inferred from the DNA itself. The table includes 160,000 or so clones, more than 80% detected once. Sequencing was carried out using peripheral blood. The V gene is TRBV11-3, the J gene TRBJ2-3; maybe TRBD2 (6 bases). This clonotype was sampled from a human donor in a cohort sampled during active COVID-19. CDR3 in amino acids: CASSPGGTDTQYF. CDR3 DNA sequence: TGTGCCAGCAGCCCTGGGGGGACAGATACGCAGTATTTT.